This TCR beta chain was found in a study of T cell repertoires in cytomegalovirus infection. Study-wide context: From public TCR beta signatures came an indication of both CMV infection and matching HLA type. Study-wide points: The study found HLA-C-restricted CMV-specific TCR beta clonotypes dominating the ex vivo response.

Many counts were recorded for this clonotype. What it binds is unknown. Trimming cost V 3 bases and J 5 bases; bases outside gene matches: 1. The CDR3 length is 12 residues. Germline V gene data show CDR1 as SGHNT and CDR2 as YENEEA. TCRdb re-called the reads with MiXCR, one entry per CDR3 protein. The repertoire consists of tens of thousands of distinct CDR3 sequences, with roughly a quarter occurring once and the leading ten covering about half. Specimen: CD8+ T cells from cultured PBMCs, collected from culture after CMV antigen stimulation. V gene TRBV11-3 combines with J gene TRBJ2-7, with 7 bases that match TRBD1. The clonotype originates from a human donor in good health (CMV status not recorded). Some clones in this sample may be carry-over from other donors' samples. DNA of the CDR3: TGTGCCAGCAGCTTCGGACAGGACGAGCAGTACTTC. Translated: CASSFGQDEQYF.